The 26 T cell receptor beta chains in this list originate from one sample, sequenced in a study of CD8 T cells in Susac syndrome. Random hexamers were used to reverse transcribe an amount of roughly 0.5 to 1 ug RNA. TCRdb redid the calling of the immunoSEQ multiplex PCR reads with MiXCR, one entry per CDR3 protein. The sample carries approximately 190,000 distinct CDR3 sequences, 91% recorded once. The sample was CD4+ T cells from PBMCs. These receptor sequences come from a human donor with Susac syndrome.

This clonotype was seen just once. The chain combines TRBV28 with TRBJ2-7; D ambiguous. There are 13 residues in the CDR3. Trimming removed 2 bases from V and 4 bases from J, with 9 bases in between. Germline CDR1 MDHEN, CDR2 SYDVKM. The CDR3 DNA sequence: TGTGCCAGCAGTTTACCGGGCCTATACGAGCAGTACTTC. Protein: CASSLPGLYEQYF.

This clonotype was picked up one time. The V and J genes are TRBV12-3 or TRBV12-4 and TRBJ1-2; 9 positions match TRBD1. The CDR3 is made up of 13 amino acids. With V trimmed by 8 bases and J by 5 bases, 6 bases remained unmatched. DNA for the CDR3: TGTGCCAGCCAAACCGGGACAGGGTATGGCTACACCTTC. Protein sequence: CASQTGTGYGYTF.

This rearrangement joins TRBV19 to TRBJ1-6, with 7 bases matching TRBD1. Germline values: CDR1 LNHDA, CDR2 SQIVND (reference sequence). The CDR3 extends over 15 amino acids. The V segment lost 5 bases and the J segment 6 bases; nucleotides outside the gene matches: 7. Here the CDR3 reads CASSALTGVNSPLHF. The CDR3 region has the DNA TGTGCCAGTAGTGCACTTACAGGGGTTAATTCACCCCTCCACTTT. Variable domain in full (rest from reference TRBV19 and TRBJ1-6): DGGITQSPKYLFRKEGQNVTLSCEQNLNHDAMYWYRQDPGQGLRLIYYSQIVNDFQKGDIAEGYSVSREKKESFPLTVTSAQKNPTAFYLCASSALTGVNSPLHFGNGTRLTVT.

The CDR3 is CSALTVVAKNIQYF. DNA for the CDR3: TGCAGTGCTTTGACGGTAGTCGCCAAAAACATTCAGTACTTC. The chain employs TRBV20-1 and TRBJ2-4, with unresolved D. This CDR3 region has 14 residues. V lost 5 bases and J 1 base, leaving 12 bases between the germline ends. CDR1 and CDR2 from the germline V gene are DFQATT and SNEGSKA (reference sequence).

The V call is TRBV20-1, the J call TRBJ2-1; D ambiguous. This CDR3 has 12 residues. CDR1 is DFQATT and CDR2 is SNEGSKA in the germline V gene (reference sequence). V was trimmed by 3 bases and J by 8 bases, leaving 11 bases between them. The CDR3 DNA sequence: TGCAGTGCTAGGGGAATATGGCATGAGCAGTTCTTC. This sequence encodes CSARGIWHEQFF.

The J gene is TRBJ2-2, the V gene TRBV7-8; D tentatively fits TRBD1 or TRBD2 (6 bases each). CDR3 size: 17 residues. Germline V CDR1 and CDR2: SGHVS, FQNEAQ. Between the trimmed V and J ends, which lost 5 bases and 1 base, there was a span of 17 bases. The CDR3 coding sequence is TGTGCCAGCAGCCTCCCCGGCAGGGGAGGGAACACCGGGGAGCTGTTTTTT. This sequence encodes CASSLPGRGGNTGELFF.

This chain joins TRBV14 and TRBJ1-6; weak D call: TRBD1 (6 bases). CDR3 length equals 17 residues. Trimming pared 2 bases from V and 0 bases from J, leaving 11 bases between. Germline V gene data show CDR1 as SGHDN and CDR2 as FVKESK. The CDR3 here is CASSQLDRSSYNSPLHF. CDR3 DNA: TGTGCCAGCAGCCAACTTGACAGGAGCTCCTATAATTCACCCCTCCACTTT.

The rearrangement links TRBV30 to TRBJ1-1, with no clear D. The CDR3 totals 13 residues. Germline lookup yields CDR1 GTSNPN and CDR2 SVGIG (reference sequence). Trimming removed 0 bases from V and 5 bases from J, with 10 bases in between. For the CDR3, the DNA is TGTGCCTGGAGTGTACTCGGGGTAACTGAAGCTTTCTTT. This translates into CAWSVLGVTEAFF.

V usage is TRBV5-4 and J usage is TRBJ2-7; 9 bases are a match to TRBD2. The V segment lost 1 base and the J segment 3 bases; nucleotides outside the gene matches: 2. This CDR3 is 14 amino acids long. CDR1 and CDR2 from the germline V gene are SGHNT and YYREEE (reference sequence). CDR3: CASSLQRGDYEQYF. In DNA, the CDR3 is TGTGCCAGCAGCTTGCAGCGGGGGGACTACGAGCAGTACTTC.

CDR3 nucleotides: TGCAGTGCTATGGATTTAGAGACCCAGTACTTC. This gives the protein CSAMDLETQYF. The chain combines TRBV20-1 with TRBJ2-5, with D uncertain. Germline values: CDR1 DFQATT, CDR2 SNEGSKA (reference sequence). Trimming left V 4 bases short and J 4 bases short, with 7 bases between. The CDR3 extends over 11 amino acids.

The chain couples TRBV4-1 to TRBJ1-2; no clear D. This CDR3 comprises 15 residues. Germline V gene sequence: CDR1 MGHRA, CDR2 YSYEKL. V lost 1 base, J lost 3 bases, and 12 bases lay in between. The CDR3 protein is CASSQGSLAYYGYTF. For the CDR3, the DNA is TGCGCCAGCAGCCAAGGGAGTCTGGCCTACTATGGCTACACCTTC.

This clonotype was seen just once. The chain links TRBV9 to TRBJ2-6; possible D gene TRBD1, 5 bases. Germline V gene sequence: CDR1 SGDLS, CDR2 YYNGEE. V was cut by 0 bases and J by 0 bases, with 7 bases left in between. The CDR3 contains 16 residues. CDR3 DNA: TGTGCCAGCAGCGTAGGACAGAACTCTGGGGCCAACGTCCTGACTTTC. This gives the protein CASSVGQNSGANVLTF.

The J gene is TRBJ1-5, the V gene TRBV9; the match to TRBD1 covers 8 bases. The CDR3 covers 15 residues. Losses at the gene ends were 0 bases for V and 5 bases for J; bases not matched to a gene: 4. CDR1 SGDLS and CDR2 YYNGEE come from the germline V gene. The CDR3 nucleotides are TGTGCCAGCAGCGTAGGACAGGGGAAGGATCAGCCCCAGCATTTT. This gives the protein CASSVGQGKDQPQHF.

This sequence joins TRBV27 and TRBJ2-5, with 9 bases that match TRBD1. The germline CDR1 and CDR2 sequences are MNHEY and SMNVEV (reference sequence). The V and J ends lost 2 bases and 2 bases, in that order; junction bases with no gene match: 3. CDR3 length: 15 residues. The CDR3 DNA reads TGTGCCAGCAGTTTAATGGGGACAGGGCAAGAGACCCAGTACTTC. Encoded protein: CASSLMGTGQETQYF.

The chain has TRBV10-3 and TRBJ2-5; D is possibly TRBD2 (6 bases). This CDR3 comprises 15 residues. Per germline, CDR1 ENHRY and CDR2 SYGVKD. Deletions cut 4 bases from V and 1 base from J, with 13 bases between. The CDR3 region has the DNA TGTGCCATCAGTGGGGAGGCAGAGAGCCAAGAGACCCAGTACTTC. This gives the protein CAISGEAESQETQYF.

This sequence joins TRBV7-3 and TRBJ1-1; no clear D. V lost 1 base, J lost 8 bases, and 14 bases lay in between. Germline V gene data show CDR1 as SGHTA and CDR2 as FQGTGA. This CDR3 comprises 14 residues. The CDR3 DNA sequence: TGTGCCAGCAGCTTAAATTTTCGGTCGGAAGAAGCTTTCTTT. It codes for CASSLNFRSEEAFF.

V gene TRBV6-1 combines with J gene TRBJ2-2, with 9 bases that match TRBD2. This CDR3 is built from 17 residues. CDR1 is MNHNS, CDR2 SASEGT, per germline. V was clipped by 6 bases and J by 3 bases; unmatched bases: 11. The DNA for the CDR3 is TGTGCCAGCAGCCAACCGGGACTAGCAGCGGACACCGGGGAGCTGTTTTTT. Translating it yields CASSQPGLAADTGELFF.

The genes are TRBV3-1 and TRBJ2-2; the match to TRBD2 covers 9 bases. The junction had 5 bases not matched to a gene; V was cut back by 0 bases and J by 3 bases. Germline CDR1 LGHDT, CDR2 YNNKEL (reference sequence). CDR3 length: 17 residues. The CDR3 spells CASSQDSSGTYTGELFF. The DNA for the CDR3 is TGTGCCAGCAGCCAAGATTCTAGCGGGACATACACCGGGGAGCTGTTTTTT.

This chain links TRBV20-1 with TRBJ1-2, with D uncertain. Germline CDR1 DFQATT, CDR2 SNEGSKA (reference sequence). The CDR3 loop spans 13 amino acids. V was trimmed by 3 bases and J by 11 bases, leaving 19 bases between them. CDR3 DNA sequence: TGCAGTGCTAGTAGGACGGCCCCGGATGAATACACCTTC. It encodes CSASRTAPDEYTF.

The genes are TRBV2 and TRBJ2-5; D remains ambiguous. Germline-derived CDR1 and CDR2 are SNHLY and FYNNEI. Trimming took off 6 bases at V and 4 bases at J, with 18 bases between the two ends. The CDR3 length is 15 residues. DNA of the CDR3: TGTGCCAGCAGGGCGACAATTCGGGTAGGAGAGACCCAGTACTTC. Its protein is CASRATIRVGETQYF.

This sequence joins TRBV5-1 and TRBJ2-1; TRBD1 might be the D (5 bases). The ends were cut back, 1 base at V and 8 bases at J, with 13 bases in the middle. The V gene's germline CDR1 is SGHRS and CDR2 YFSETQ. This CDR3 is built from 14 residues. The CDR3 region has the DNA TGCGCCAGCAGCTTGCGGACACTAAACGATGAGCAGTTCTTC. It is translated as CASSLRTLNDEQFF. The variable domain in full, completed from reference TRBV5-1 and TRBJ2-1, reads KAGVTQTPRYLIKTRGQQVTLSCSPISGHRSVSWYQQTPGQGLQFLFEYFSETQRNKGNFPGRFSGRQFSNSRSEMNVSTLELGDSALYLCASSLRTLNDEQFFGPGTRLTVL.

The chain joins TRBV5-1 to TRBJ2-3, with TRBD1 identical over 11 bases. The germline V gene encodes CDR1 SGHRS and CDR2 YFSETQ. The CDR3 has 16 residues. J gave up 0 bases and V 3 bases, and 3 bases lay outside the gene matches. CDR3: CASSSDRGLSTDTQYF. The CDR3 DNA is TGCGCCAGCAGCTCGGACAGGGGGCTAAGCACAGATACGCAGTATTTT.

The chain links TRBV7-3 to TRBJ2-7; D is possibly TRBD2 (6 bases). This CDR3 has 13 amino acids. V was pared by 5 bases and J by 6 bases, with 14 bases between. Germline CDR1 is SGHTA and CDR2 is FQGTGA. The CDR3 is CASSRSRESEQYF. The CDR3 nucleotides read TGTGCCAGCAGCCGTTCCCGGGAGAGCGAGCAGTACTTC.

This chain links TRBV7-3 with TRBJ2-2; no definite D call. Trimming left V 5 bases short and J 7 bases short, with 14 bases between. This CDR3 region has 14 residues. Germline CDR1 SGHTA, CDR2 FQGTGA. CDR3 nucleotides: TGTGCCAGCAGCCAACCCGATAGGGACGGGGAGCTGTTTTTT. Translating gives CASSQPDRDGELFF.

V is TRBV9 and J is TRBJ2-4; TRBD2 aligns across 12 bases. This CDR3 is 17 amino acids long. The germline V gene has CDR1 SGDLS and CDR2 YYNGEE. V shed 4 bases and J 6 bases; nucleotides not matched to a gene: 11. CDR3 DNA: TGTGCCAGCAGCTCCAGCCTAGCGGGAGGGCCGGGAAACATTCAGTACTTC. As protein: CASSSSLAGGPGNIQYF.

The V gene is TRBV29-1, the J gene TRBJ1-3; no firm D call. V lost 2 bases, J lost 2 bases, and 7 bases lay in between. Per the germline V gene, CDR1 is SQVTM and CDR2 is ANQGSEA. This CDR3 has 13 residues. The chain's CDR3 is CSVESGTGNTIYF. The CDR3 DNA is TGCAGCGTTGAATCGGGGACTGGAAACACCATATATTTT.